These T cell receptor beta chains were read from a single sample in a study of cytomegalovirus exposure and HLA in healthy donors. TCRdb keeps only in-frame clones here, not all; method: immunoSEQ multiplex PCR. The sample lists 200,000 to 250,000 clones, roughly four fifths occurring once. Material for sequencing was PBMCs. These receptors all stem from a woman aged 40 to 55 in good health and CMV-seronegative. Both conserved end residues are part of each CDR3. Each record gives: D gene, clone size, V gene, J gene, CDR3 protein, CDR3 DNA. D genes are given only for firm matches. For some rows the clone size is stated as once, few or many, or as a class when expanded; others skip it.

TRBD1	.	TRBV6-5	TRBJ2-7	CASSYTRDRGPDEQYF	TGTGCCAGCAGTTACACCCGGGACAGGGGGCCCGACGAGCAGTACTTC
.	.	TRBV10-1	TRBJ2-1	CATPDSCYDEQFF	TGCGCCACCCCGGACAGTTGTTACGATGAGCAGTTCTTC
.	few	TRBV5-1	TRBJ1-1	CASSSEGPEAFF	TGCGCCAGCAGCTCTGAGGGCCCTGAAGCTTTCTTT
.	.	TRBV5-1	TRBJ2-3	CASSLAGIGNTQYF	TGCGCCAGCAGCTTGGCAGGGATAGGGAATACGCAGTATTTT
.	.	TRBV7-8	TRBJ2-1	CASSLARSGEQFF	TGTGCCAGCAGCTTAGCGAGATCGGGGGAGCAGTTCTTC
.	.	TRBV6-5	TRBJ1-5	CASSFNSGQPQHF	TGTGCCAGCAGTTTCAATAGCGGGCAGCCCCAGCATTTT
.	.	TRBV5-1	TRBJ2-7	CASRAGGLYEQYF	TGCGCCAGCAGGGCAGGGGGGCTCTACGAGCAGTACTTC
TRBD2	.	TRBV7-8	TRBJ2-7	CASSSTGLAGSSYEQYF	TGTGCCAGCAGCTCAACCGGACTAGCCGGGAGCTCCTACGAGCAGTACTTC
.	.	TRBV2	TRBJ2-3	CASRRDSTDTQYF	TGTGCCAGCAGGCGGGACAGCACAGATACGCAGTATTTT
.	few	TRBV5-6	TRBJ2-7	CASSFFGSHYEQYF	TGTGCCAGCAGCTTTTTCGGGAGCCACTACGAGCAGTACTTC
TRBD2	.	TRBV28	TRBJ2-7	CASSSGGGVAYEQYF	TGTGCCAGCAGTTCTGGGGGGGGAGTCGCCTACGAGCAGTACTTC
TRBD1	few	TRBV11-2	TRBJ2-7	CASSPGQGYSYEQYF	TGTGCCAGCAGTCCTGGACAGGGGTACTCCTACGAGCAGTACTTC
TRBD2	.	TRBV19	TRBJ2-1	CASSSLAGGENEQFF	TGTGCCAGTAGTTCACTAGCGGGGGGTGAGAATGAGCAGTTCTTC
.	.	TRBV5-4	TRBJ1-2	CASSLAGAGGYTF	TGTGCCAGCAGCCTCGCGGGCGCCGGGGGCTACACCTTC
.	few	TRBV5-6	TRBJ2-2	CASRGGSPNTGELFF	TGTGCCAGCAGGGGGGGTAGCCCGAACACCGGGGAGCTGTTTTTT
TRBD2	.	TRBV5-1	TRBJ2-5	CASSLGGVSGGQETQYF	TGCGCCAGCAGCTTGGGTGGTGTGTCGGGGGGCCAAGAGACCCAGTACTTC
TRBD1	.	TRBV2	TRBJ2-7	CASWGQGTPTYEQYF	TGTGCCAGTTGGGGACAGGGAACCCCAACCTACGAGCAGTACTTC
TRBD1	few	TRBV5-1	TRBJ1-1	CASSSAPGQVIAAFF	TGCGCCAGCAGCTCTGCTCCGGGACAGGTCATTGCAGCTTTCTTT
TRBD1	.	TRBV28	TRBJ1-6	CASSSTGEASPLHF	TGTGCCAGCAGTTCGACAGGGGAGGCTTCACCCCTCCACTTT
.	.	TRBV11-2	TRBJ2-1	CASSLRNEQFF	TGTGCCAGCAGCTTGCGAAACGAGCAGTTCTTC
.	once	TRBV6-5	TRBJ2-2	CASSYSGSGAGELFF	TGTGCCAGCAGTTACTCGGGTAGCGGAGCCGGGGAGCTGTTTTTT
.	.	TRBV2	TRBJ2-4	CASGTVNIQYF	TGTGCCAGCGGAACAGTAAACATTCAGTACTTC
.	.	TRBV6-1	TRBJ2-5	CASSDGWSGETQYF	TGTGCCAGCAGTGATGGCTGGTCGGGAGAGACCCAGTACTTC
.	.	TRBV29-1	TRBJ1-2	CSVGSNYGYTF	TGCAGCGTCGGGAGTAACTATGGCTACACCTTC
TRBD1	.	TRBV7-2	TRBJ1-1	CASSPTGGAWNTEAFF	TGTGCCAGCAGCCCTACAGGGGGCGCGTGGAACACTGAAGCTTTCTTT
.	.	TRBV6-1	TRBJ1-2	CASSDLTGGTNYGYTF	TGTGCCAGCAGTGACTTGACAGGAGGTACTAACTATGGCTACACCTTC
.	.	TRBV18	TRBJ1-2	CASSLQGYYGYTF	TGTGCCAGCTCACTACAGGGTTACTATGGCTACACCTTC
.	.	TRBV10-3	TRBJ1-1	CAISEGGRRSQNTEAFF	TGTGCCATCAGTGAGGGGGGCCGGCGGAGTCAGAACACTGAAGCTTTCTTT